The 10 T cell receptor beta chains presented below share a single source sample, sequenced in a study of T cell responses to AZD1222 COVID-19 vaccine. The protocol was immunoSEQ multiplex PCR, while the TCRdb copy is restricted to in-frame clones and leaves out a portion. The table has some 58,000 clones, approximately 80% seen once. This sample comprised peripheral blood, obtained 28 days after the second AZD1222 dose. All receptors derive from an adult who received the AZD1222 COVID-19 vaccine.

V usage is TRBV19 and J usage is TRBJ1-4; D unclear. Trimming stripped 5 bases from V and 4 bases from J, with 14 bases between. Germline loops: CDR1 LNHDA, CDR2 SQIVND (reference sequence). This CDR3 has 15 amino acids. The CDR3 reads CASSPQGGGNEKLFF. The CDR3 DNA sequence: TGTGCCAGTAGTCCTCAAGGCGGTGGTAATGAAAAACTGTTTTTT.

This clone appeared once. The rearrangement joins TRBV11-2 to TRBJ2-3, with D possibly being TRBD2 (6 bases). The CDR3 has 12 residues. CDR1 is SGHAT and CDR2 is FQNNGV in the germline V gene. V lost 5 bases, J lost 4 bases, and 7 bases lay in between. The CDR3 loop is CASSPSADTQYF. CDR3 coding DNA: TGTGCCAGCAGCCCTAGCGCAGATACGCAGTATTTT.

The rearrangement uses TRBV7-9 and TRBJ2-1, with D perhaps matching TRBD1 (6 bases). Per germline, CDR1 SEHNR and CDR2 FQNEAQ (reference sequence). Trimming took off 5 bases at V and 9 bases at J, with 17 bases between the two ends. CDR3 size: 14 residues. The DNA of the CDR3 is TGTGCCAGCAGCGCGCGACTTGGGGGCTCTGAGCAGTTCTTC. This sequence encodes CASSARLGGSEQFF.

This clone was seen only once. The chain recombines TRBV19 with TRBJ1-5; the match to TRBD1 covers 11 bases. Germline CDR1 LNHDA, CDR2 SQIVND (reference sequence). Trimming at V came to 6 bases and at J to 6 bases, leaving 7 bases not matched to a gene. The CDR3 has 15 amino acids. CDR3 in amino acids: CASSLDRGHGQPQHF. The DNA of the CDR3 is TGTGCCAGTAGCCTGGACAGGGGGCATGGTCAGCCCCAGCATTTT.

At least ten counts were recorded for this clone. J is TRBJ1-3 and V is TRBV21-1. TRBV21-1 represents a pseudogene. CDR3 length: 13 amino acids. CDR3 DNA: TGTGCCAGCAGCATTTACGGTGGAAACACCATATATTTT. Protein sequence: CASSIYGGNTIYF.

The genes are TRBV6-5 and TRBJ1-4, with 7 bases identical to TRBD1. Germline CDR1 and CDR2: MNHEY and SVGAGI. The V and J ends lost 4 bases and 8 bases, in that order; junction bases with no gene match: 4. The CDR3 contains 13 residues. The CDR3 DNA reads as TGTGCCAGCAGTTTCACAGGGGTGGAAAAACTGTTTTTT. It translates to CASSFTGVEKLFF.

The rearrangement joins TRBV18 to TRBJ1-1; D is perhaps TRBD1 (6 bases). Germline values: CDR1 KGHSH, CDR2 LQKENI. The CDR3 covers 15 residues. Deletions cut 3 bases from V and 3 bases from J, with 14 bases between. In nucleotides, the CDR3 is TGTGCCAGCTCACCTACGGGGGGCAGCCACACTGAAGCTTTCTTT. Encoded protein: CASSPTGGSHTEAFF. The whole variable domain, remainder taken from reference TRBV18 and TRBJ1-1, is NAGVMQNPRHLVRRRGQEARLRCSPMKGHSHVYWYRQLPEEGLKFMVYLQKENIIDESGMPKERFSAEFPKEGPSILRIQQVVRGDSAAYFCASSPTGGSHTEAFFGQGTRLTVV.

V and J are TRBV6-6 and TRBJ1-2; D not certain. Germline CDR1 and CDR2: MNHNY and SVGAGI (reference sequence). V gave up 7 bases and J gave up 0 bases, with 12 bases separating them. The CDR3 runs to 14 residues. CDR3 DNA: TGTGCCAGCAAGGTCGGTCGATCTAACTATGGCTACACCTTC. Its translation: CASKVGRSNYGYTF.

This clone occurred once. The chain uses TRBV3-1 (or the pseudogene TRBV3-2) and TRBJ1-1; the D gene is possibly TRBD1 (5 bases). The CDR3 has 15 residues. V lost 2 bases and J 0 bases, leaving 10 bases between the germline ends. Germline V lookup: CDR1 LGHDT, CDR2 YNNKEL (reference sequence). The CDR3, as DNA: TGTGCCAGCAGCCAATTTCCGGGGCTGAACACTGAAGCTTTCTTT. It codes for CASSQFPGLNTEAFF.

This chain uses TRBV19 with TRBJ2-1; TRBD1 might be the D (6 bases). In germline, CDR1 is LNHDA, CDR2 SQIVND (reference sequence). The length of the CDR3 is 14 residues. V was clipped by 6 bases and J by 5 bases, with 14 bases between them. CDR3 protein: CASRHRVLDNEQFF. CDR3 bases: TGTGCCAGTAGGCACAGGGTGTTGGACAATGAGCAGTTCTTC. Supplemented by reference TRBV19 and TRBJ2-1, the full variable domain reads DGGITQSPKYLFRKEGQNVTLSCEQNLNHDAMYWYRQDPGQGLRLIYYSQIVNDFQKGDIAEGYSVSREKKESFPLTVTSAQKNPTAFYLCASRHRVLDNEQFFGPGTRLTVL.